The T cell receptor beta chain under discussion was sequenced for a study of PD-L1 blockade in urothelial cancer. The overall study: Most patients, twenty-five of 29, were males with bladder-origin cancer. Prior exposure to chemotherapy in patients amounted to 0 to 3 regimens received. Blood was subjected to analysis at 3 weeks (second dose) and 6 weeks following treatment start. Peripheral blood specimens exhibited a median yield of around 140,000 T cells.

Sequenced by immunoSEQ multiplex PCR; TCRdb stores in-frame clones only, minus some. The sample records 85,000 to 130,000 clones, roughly nine tenths being singletons. The CDR3 consists of 14 residues. CDR1 and CDR2 (germline): SGHRS, YFSETQ. Unmatched junction bases numbered 11, after V lost 5 bases and J lost 7 bases. This clonotype originated in a woman of 80 years or more with urothelial cancer. The V gene is TRBV5-1, the J gene TRBJ1-2; 7 nucleotides agree with TRBD1. The sample in question was PBMCs, obtained around atezolizumab (anti-PD-L1) treatment. CDR3 amino acids: CASRADRVGSGYTF. The CDR3 region has the DNA TGCGCCAGCAGGGCTGACAGGGTCGGTAGTGGCTACACCTTC.